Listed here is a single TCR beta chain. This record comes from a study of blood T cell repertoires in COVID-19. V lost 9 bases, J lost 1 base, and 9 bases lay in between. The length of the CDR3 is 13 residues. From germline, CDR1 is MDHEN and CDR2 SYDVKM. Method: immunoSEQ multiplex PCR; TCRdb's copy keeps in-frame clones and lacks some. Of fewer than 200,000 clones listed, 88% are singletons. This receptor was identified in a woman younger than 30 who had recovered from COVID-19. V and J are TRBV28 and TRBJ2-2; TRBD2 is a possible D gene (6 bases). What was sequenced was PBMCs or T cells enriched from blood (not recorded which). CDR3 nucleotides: TGTGCCAGTAATAGCGGGAACACCGGGGAGCTGTTTTTT. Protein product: CASNSGNTGELFF.